One T cell receptor beta chain is described in this entry. Its antigen is unidentified. The length of the CDR3 is 14 residues. Germline V gives CDR1 GTSNPN, CDR2 SVGIG (reference sequence). J was trimmed by 2 bases and V by 4 bases; bases with no gene match: 4. This sample stems from a study of cytomegalovirus exposure and HLA in healthy donors. The study's findings and limits: The study found most TCR sequences rare, yet found some public TCRs in many donors.

PCR used 60 Vbeta primers and 13 Jbeta primers. Libraries were prepared by immunoSEQ multiplex PCR; TCRdb keeps only in-frame clonotypes and omits some of them. The sample shows 90,000 to 130,000 clones, around three quarters of them seen only once. The chain has TRBV30 and TRBJ1-1; the match to TRBD1 covers 10 bases. Sequencing was carried out using PBMCs. The sequence derives from a woman under 30 in good health and CMV-seropositive. The chain's CDR3 is CAWTRDRGNTEAFF. The CDR3 DNA reads as TGTGCCTGGACCAGGGACAGGGGAAACACTGAAGCTTTCTTT. The variable domain in full, with the rest retrieved from reference TRBV30 and TRBJ1-1, is SQTIHQWPATLVQPVGSPLSLECTVEGTSNPNLYWYRQAAGRGLQLLFYSVGIGQISSEVPQNLSASRPQDRQFILSSKKLLLSDSGFYLCAWTRDRGNTEAFFGQGTRLTVV.